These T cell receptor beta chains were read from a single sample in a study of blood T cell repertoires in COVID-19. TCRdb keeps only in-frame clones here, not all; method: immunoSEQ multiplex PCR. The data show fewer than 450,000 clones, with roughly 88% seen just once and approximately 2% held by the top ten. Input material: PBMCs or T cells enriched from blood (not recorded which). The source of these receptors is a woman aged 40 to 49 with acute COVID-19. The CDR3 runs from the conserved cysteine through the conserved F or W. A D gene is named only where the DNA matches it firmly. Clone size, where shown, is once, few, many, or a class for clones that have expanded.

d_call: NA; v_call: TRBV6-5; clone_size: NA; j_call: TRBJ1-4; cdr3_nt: TGTGCCACCCGGGGGAATGAAAAACTGTTTTTT; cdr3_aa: CATRGNEKLFF
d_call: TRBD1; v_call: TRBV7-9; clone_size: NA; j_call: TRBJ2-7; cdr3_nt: TGTGCCAGCAAAGGACAGGGGGCTACCTCCTACGAGCAGTACTTC; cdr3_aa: CASKGQGATSYEQYF
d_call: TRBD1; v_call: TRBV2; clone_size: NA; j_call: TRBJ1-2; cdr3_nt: TGTGCCAGCAGAGGGGACAGGGCTAACTATGGCTACACCTTC; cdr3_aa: CASRGDRANYGYTF
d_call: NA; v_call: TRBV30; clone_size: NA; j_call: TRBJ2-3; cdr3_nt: TGTGCCTGGGGGCTACCCACAGATACGCAGTATTTT; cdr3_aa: CAWGLPTDTQYF
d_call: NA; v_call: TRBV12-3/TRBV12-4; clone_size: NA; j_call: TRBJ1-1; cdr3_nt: TGTGCCAGCACTAGCCGGCAGGGGCGCGAAGCTTTCTTT; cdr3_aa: CASTSRQGREAFF
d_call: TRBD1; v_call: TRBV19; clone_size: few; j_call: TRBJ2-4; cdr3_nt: TGTGCCAGTCAATCCGGGACAGTCAAAAACATTCAGTACTTC; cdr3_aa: CASQSGTVKNIQYF
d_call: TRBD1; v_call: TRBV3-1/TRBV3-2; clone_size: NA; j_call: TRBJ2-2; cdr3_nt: TGTGCCAGCAGCCAAAAGGACAGGGGCGGGGAGCTGTTTTTT; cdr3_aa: CASSQKDRGGELFF
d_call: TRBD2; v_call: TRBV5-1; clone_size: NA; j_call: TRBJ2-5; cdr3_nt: TGCGCCAGCAGCCTACCAGGACTAGCGGGGGGCCCCCGACCGGAGACCCAGTACTTC; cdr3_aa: CASSLPGLAGGPRPETQYF
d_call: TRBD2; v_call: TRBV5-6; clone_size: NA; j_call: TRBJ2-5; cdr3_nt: TGTGCCAGCAGCCAGTACACGGGGGGTGCGGAGACCCAGTACTTC; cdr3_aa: CASSQYTGGAETQYF
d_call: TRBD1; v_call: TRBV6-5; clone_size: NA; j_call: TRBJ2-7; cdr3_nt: TGTGCCAGCAGGAGATGGGGACAGGGGGCTCGGGAGCAGTACTTC; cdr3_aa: CASRRWGQGAREQYF
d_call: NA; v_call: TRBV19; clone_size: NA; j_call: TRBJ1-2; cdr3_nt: TGTGCCAGTAGGCCCCTTCCAGAGGGTGCTAACTATGGCTACACCTTC; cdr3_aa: CASRPLPEGANYGYTF
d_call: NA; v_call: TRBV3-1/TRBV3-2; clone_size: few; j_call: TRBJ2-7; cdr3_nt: TGTGCCAGCAGCCAAGTCCTTCTGACTGGATGTGTAATCTACGAGCAGTACTTC; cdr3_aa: CASSQVLLTGCVIYEQYF
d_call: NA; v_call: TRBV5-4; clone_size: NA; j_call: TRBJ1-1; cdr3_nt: TGTGCCAGCAGCTATGGGACTAACACTGAAGCTTTCTTT; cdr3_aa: CASSYGTNTEAFF
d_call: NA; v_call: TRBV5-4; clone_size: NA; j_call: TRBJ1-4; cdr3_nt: TGTGCCAGCAGCCCCCCCGGGGCAACTAATGAAAAACTGTTTTTT; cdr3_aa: CASSPPGATNEKLFF
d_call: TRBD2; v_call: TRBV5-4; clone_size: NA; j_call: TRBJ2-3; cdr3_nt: TGTGCCAGCAGTCGAGGGACTAGCGGGGGAAGGCAGTATTTT; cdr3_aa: CASSRGTSGGRQYF
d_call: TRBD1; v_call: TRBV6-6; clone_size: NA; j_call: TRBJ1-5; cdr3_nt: TGTGCCAGCAGTTACGAGGGACAGGAAAATCAGCCCCAGCATTTT; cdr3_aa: CASSYEGQENQPQHF
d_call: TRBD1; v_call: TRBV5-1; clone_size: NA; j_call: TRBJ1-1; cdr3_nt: TGCGCCAGCAGCCCCAGGGGGGCGTACACTGAAGCTTTCTTT; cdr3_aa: CASSPRGAYTEAFF
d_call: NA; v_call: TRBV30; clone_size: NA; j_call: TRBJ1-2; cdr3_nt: TGTGCCTGGAGTGTGGGACATCATGGCTACACCTTC; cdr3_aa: CAWSVGHHGYTF
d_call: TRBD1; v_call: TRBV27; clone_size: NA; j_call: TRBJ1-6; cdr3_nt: TGTGCCAGCAGGAACCAGGGGGCTAATTCACCCCTCCACTTT; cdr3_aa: CASRNQGANSPLHF
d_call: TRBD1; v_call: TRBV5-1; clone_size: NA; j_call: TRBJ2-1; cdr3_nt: TGCGCCAGCAGCTGGACAGGAACAGGTGAGCAGTTCTTC; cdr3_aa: CASSWTGTGEQFF
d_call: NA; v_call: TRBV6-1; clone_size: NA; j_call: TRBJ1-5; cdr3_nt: TGTGCCAGCAGTGAGCAGTACAGAGGCAATCAGCCCCAGCATTTT; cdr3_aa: CASSEQYRGNQPQHF
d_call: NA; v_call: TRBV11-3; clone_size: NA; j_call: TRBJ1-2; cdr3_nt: TGTGCCAGCAGCGCATCAGGTTATGGCTACACCTTC; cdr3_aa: CASSASGYGYTF
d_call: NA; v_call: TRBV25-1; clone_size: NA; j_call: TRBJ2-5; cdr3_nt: TGTGCCAGCAGATCAAGCCAGGGCCAGTACTTC; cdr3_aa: CASRSSQGQYF
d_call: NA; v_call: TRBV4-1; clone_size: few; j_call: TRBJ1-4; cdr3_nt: TGCGCCAGCAGCCAAGACAGGGCAACTGAAAAACTGTTTTTT; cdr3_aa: CASSQDRATEKLFF
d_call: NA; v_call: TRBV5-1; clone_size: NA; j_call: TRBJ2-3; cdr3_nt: TGCGCCAGCAGTTCCTCCGCCGGGGGAGATACGCAGTATTTT; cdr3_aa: CASSSSAGGDTQYF
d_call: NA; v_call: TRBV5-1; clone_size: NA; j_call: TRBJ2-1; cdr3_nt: TGCGCCAGCAGCCTCCGGGAAAACGGTCCATACAATGAGCAGTTCTTC; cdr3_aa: CASSLRENGPYNEQFF
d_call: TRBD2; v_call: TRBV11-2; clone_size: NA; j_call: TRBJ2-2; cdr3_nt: TGTGCCAGCAGCTTAGATTCCGGAGGCGGGGGGGCCATCGGGGAGCTGTTTTTT; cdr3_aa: CASSLDSGGGGAIGELFF
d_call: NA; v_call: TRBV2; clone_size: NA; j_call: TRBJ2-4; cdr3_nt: TGTGCCAGCACTCCGGGACTAGCCAAAAACATTCAGTACTTC; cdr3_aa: CASTPGLAKNIQYF
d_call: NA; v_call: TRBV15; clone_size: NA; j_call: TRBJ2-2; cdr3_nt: TGTGCCACCAGCAGAGATGGTGCAGGTATCGGGGAGCTGTTTTTT; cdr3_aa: CATSRDGAGIGELFF
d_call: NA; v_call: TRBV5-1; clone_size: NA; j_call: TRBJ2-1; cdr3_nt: TGCGCCAGCAGCTCACGGGACTCGCCCATAGATGAGCAGTTCTTC; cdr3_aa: CASSSRDSPIDEQFF
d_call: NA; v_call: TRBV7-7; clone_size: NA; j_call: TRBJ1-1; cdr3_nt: TGTGCCAGCAGCTTCAGCGACTCGACTGAAGCTTTCTTT; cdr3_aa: CASSFSDSTEAFF
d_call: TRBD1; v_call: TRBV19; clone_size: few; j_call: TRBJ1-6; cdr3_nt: TGTGCCAGTAGTCCCCCCGGGACAGGTTATTCACCCCTCCACTTT; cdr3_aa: CASSPPGTGYSPLHF
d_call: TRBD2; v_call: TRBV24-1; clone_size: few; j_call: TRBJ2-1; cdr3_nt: TGTGCCACCAGTGACCGGGATAGCGGGGGGGACTCCTACAATGAGCAGTTCTTC; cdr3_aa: CATSDRDSGGDSYNEQFF
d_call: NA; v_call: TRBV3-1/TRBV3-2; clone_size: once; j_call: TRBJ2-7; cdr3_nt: TGTGCCAGCAGCCAAAGCCTAGGGAGCTCCTACGAGCAGTACTTC; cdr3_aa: CASSQSLGSSYEQYF
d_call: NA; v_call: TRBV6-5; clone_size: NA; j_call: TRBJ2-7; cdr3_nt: TGTGCCAGCAGTTTTTCGGGGATCGAGCAGTACTTC; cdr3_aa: CASSFSGIEQYF
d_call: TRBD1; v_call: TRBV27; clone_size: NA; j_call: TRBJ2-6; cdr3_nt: TGTGCCAGCGCAGGGGGCGCTGGGGCCAACGTCCTGACTTTC; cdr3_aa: CASAGGAGANVLTF
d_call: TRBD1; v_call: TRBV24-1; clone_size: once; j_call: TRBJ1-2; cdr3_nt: TGTGCCACCAGTTCCCCCGGGACAGGGGACCTCTACACCTTC; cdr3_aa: CATSSPGTGDLYTF
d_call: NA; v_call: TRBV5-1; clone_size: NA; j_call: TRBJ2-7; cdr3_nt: TGCGCCAGCAGCTTGCCTAGCAGGCACGAGCAGTACTTC; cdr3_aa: CASSLPSRHEQYF
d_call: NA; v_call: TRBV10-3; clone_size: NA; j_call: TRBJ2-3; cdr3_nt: TGTGCCATCAGTCCCACGCAGAGCACAGATACGCAGTATTTT; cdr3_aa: CAISPTQSTDTQYF
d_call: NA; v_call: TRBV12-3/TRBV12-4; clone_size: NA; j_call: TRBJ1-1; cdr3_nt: TGTGCCAGCAGTTATACAGAGAACACTGAAGCTTTCTTT; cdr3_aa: CASSYTENTEAFF
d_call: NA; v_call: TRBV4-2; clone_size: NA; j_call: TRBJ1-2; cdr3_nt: TGTGCCAGCACCGTAGGGGGAGGGAGAACCCATGGCTACACCTTC; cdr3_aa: CASTVGGGRTHGYTF
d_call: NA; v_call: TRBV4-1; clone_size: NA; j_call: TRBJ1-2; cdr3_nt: TGCGCCACGTGGGACACACGTCGGGGCTACACCTTC; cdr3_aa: CATWDTRRGYTF
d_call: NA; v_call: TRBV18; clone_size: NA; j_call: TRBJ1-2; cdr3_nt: TGTGCCAGCTCAGCGCGAGGCTCAGGGTCCTATGGCTACACCTTC; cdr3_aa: CASSARGSGSYGYTF
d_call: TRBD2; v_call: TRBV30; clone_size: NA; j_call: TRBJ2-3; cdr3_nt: TGTGCCTGGAGTCCTAGGACTAGCGGGGGGGCCGTGTTAGCAGATACGCAGTATTTT; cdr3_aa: CAWSPRTSGGAVLADTQYF
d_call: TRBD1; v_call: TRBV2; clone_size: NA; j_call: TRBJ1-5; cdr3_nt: TGTGCCAGCAATCCGGACAGGGGAGGTCAGCCCCAGCATTTT; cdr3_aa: CASNPDRGGQPQHF
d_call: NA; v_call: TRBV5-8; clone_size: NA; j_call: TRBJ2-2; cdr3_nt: TGTGCCAGCAGCTTTTTGGGGCGCAACGGGGAGCTGTTTTTT; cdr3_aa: CASSFLGRNGELFF
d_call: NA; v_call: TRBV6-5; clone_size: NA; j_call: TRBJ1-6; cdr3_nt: TGTGCCAGCAGTTACTCGGGCAGAACTAATTCACCCCTCCACTTT; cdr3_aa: CASSYSGRTNSPLHF
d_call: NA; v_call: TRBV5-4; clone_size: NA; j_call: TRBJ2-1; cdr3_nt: TGTGCCAGCAGCTTTACGAGCTACAATGAGCAGTTCTTC; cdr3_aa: CASSFTSYNEQFF
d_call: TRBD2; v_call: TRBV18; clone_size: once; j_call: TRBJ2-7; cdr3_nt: TGTGCCAGCTCACCACCGGCTAGCGGGGGGGTAGGGAACTACGAGCAGTACTTC; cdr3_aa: CASSPPASGGVGNYEQYF
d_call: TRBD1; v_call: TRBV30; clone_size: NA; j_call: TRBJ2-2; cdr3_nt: TGTGCCTGGAGTGAAGGGACAGGGAACACCGGGGAGCTGTTTTTT; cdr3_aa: CAWSEGTGNTGELFF
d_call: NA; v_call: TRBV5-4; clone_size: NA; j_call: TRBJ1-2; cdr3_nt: TGTGCCAGCAGCTTTGAGGGATGGACGGCCGTCTATGGCTACACCTTC; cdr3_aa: CASSFEGWTAVYGYTF
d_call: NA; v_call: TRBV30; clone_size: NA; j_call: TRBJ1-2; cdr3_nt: TGTGCCTGGAGTCTCTCAAGTAGCAATGGCTACACCTTC; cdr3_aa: CAWSLSSSNGYTF
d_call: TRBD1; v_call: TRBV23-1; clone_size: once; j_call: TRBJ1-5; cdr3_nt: TGCGCCAGCAGTCACAGGACAGGGTGCAGCAATCAGCCCCAGCATTTT; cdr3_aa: CASSHRTGCSNQPQHF
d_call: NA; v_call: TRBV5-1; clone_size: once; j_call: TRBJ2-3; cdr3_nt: TGCGCCAGCAAACGACTCGGGTCGGGGGCAGATACGCAGTATTTT; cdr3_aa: CASKRLGSGADTQYF
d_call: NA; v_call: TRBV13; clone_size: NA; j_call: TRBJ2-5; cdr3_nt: TGTGCCAGCAGCTTTGGTAGCGCAAAACAAGAGACCCAGTACTTC; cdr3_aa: CASSFGSAKQETQYF
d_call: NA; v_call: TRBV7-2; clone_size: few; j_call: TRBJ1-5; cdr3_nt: TGTGCCAGCAACGATCACAGGGAGCAGCCCCAGCATTTT; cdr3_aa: CASNDHREQPQHF
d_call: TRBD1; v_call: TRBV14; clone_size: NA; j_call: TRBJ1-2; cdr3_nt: TGTGCCAGCAGCCGGGGACAGTTGTATGGCTACACCTTC; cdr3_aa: CASSRGQLYGYTF
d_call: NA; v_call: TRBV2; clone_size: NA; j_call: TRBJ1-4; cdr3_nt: TGTGCCAGCGGGGGGGGACCTTTTAATGAAAAACTGTTTTTT; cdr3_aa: CASGGGPFNEKLFF
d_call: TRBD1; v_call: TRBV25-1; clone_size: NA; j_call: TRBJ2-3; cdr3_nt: TGTGCCAGCACCCGGACAGGGGTGACAGATACGCAGTATTTT; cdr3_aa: CASTRTGVTDTQYF